This TCR beta chain was observed in a study of OX40 agonist ivuxolimab in advanced cancers. Trimming left V 3 bases short and J 5 bases short, with 10 bases between. Germline V gene lookup returns CDR1 MNHEY and CDR2 SVGAGI. The CDR3 extends over 13 amino acids. The assay was immunoSEQ multiplex PCR, and TCRdb's table has in-frame clones only and misses some. Among 70,000 or so clones listed, roughly nine tenths were seen once. The rearrangement joins TRBV6-5 to TRBJ2-5; D possibly corresponds to TRBD2 (5 bases). This sequence was found in an adult with an advanced solid tumor such as melanoma, head and neck, liver or kidney cancer. Here the sequenced sample was CD4+ or CD8+ T cells sorted from blood, taken in a trial of the OX40 agonist ivuxolimab. The CDR3 sequence is CASSYARGETQYF. For the CDR3, the DNA is TGTGCCAGCAGTTATGCTAGAGGGGAGACCCAGTACTTC.